This T cell receptor (beta chain) was sequenced in a study of T cells after yellow fever vaccination. Whole-study findings and limits: Subsequent to the booster, the majority of primary-vaccination clones reappeared (96% CD4, 88% CD8).

A note on this clonotype: Its specificity is unknown.

By 5'RACE template switching, TCR cDNA was produced, with a universal primer site and UMIs added in the process. TCRdb used MiXCR to reprocess the 5' RACE reads, holding one entry per CDR3 protein. The sample records some 350,000 distinct CDR3 sequences, roughly 4.3% being singletons. This TCR came from a man aged 18 to 29 who received the YFV17D yellow fever vaccine. The source material was PBMCs, sampled 5 days after the yellow fever booster vaccination.

The CDR3 here is CASSHPNTGELFF. CDR3 nucleotide sequence: TGTGCCAGCAGTCATCCAAACACCGGGGAGCTGTTTTTT. The rearrangement joins TRBV27 to TRBJ2-2, with D unclear. V lost 5 bases and J 2 bases, leaving 6 bases between the germline ends. The length of the CDR3 is 13 residues. The germline CDR1 and CDR2 sequences are MNHEY and SMNVEV (reference sequence).